Listed below are T cell receptor beta chains from one sample, sequenced in a study of shared clonotypes between healthy human individuals. Generated by immunoSEQ multiplex PCR, the TCRdb table keeps only in-frame clones and is missing some. Among around 2,000,000 clones listed, approximately 94% were seen once. Sequenced sample: naive CD8+ T cells from PBMCs. These TCRs come from a man between 18 and 29 years old in good health. Some clones in this sample may be carry-over from other donors' samples. Both conserved end residues are part of each CDR3. A D gene is named only where the DNA matches it firmly. The size entry is marked missing in some rows and otherwise reads once, few, many or a size class.

TRBJ2-1 | - | TRBV11-3 | - | CASSFLGTQTPNEQFF | TGTGCCAGCAGCTTCCTCGGGACCCAGACCCCCAATGAGCAGTTCTTC
TRBJ1-1 | once | TRBV28 | - | CASSWVGLNTEAFF | TGTGCCAGCAGTTGGGTCGGCCTGAACACTGAAGCTTTCTTT
TRBJ2-7 | - | TRBV4-1 | - | CASSQDVGSYEQYF | TGCGCCAGCAGCCAAGATGTTGGGAGCTACGAGCAGTACTTC
TRBJ2-7 | - | TRBV4-1 | - | CASSRATEGSWIYEQYF | TGCGCCAGCAGCCGAGCTACGGAGGGGTCTTGGATCTACGAGCAGTACTTC
TRBJ2-5 | - | TRBV13 | - | CASSFGVRGHQETQYF | TGTGCCAGCAGCTTCGGGGTGAGGGGTCACCAAGAGACCCAGTACTTC
TRBJ2-5 | - | TRBV7-8 | - | CASSPPWGGKETQYF | TGTGCCAGCAGCCCCCCTTGGGGAGGAAAAGAGACCCAGTACTTC
TRBJ2-7 | - | TRBV28 | TRBD1 | CASSAYRGEYEQYF | TGTGCCAGCAGTGCATACAGGGGGGAGTACGAGCAGTACTTC
TRBJ1-1 | - | TRBV19 | TRBD1 | CASRVTGANTEAFF | TGTGCCAGTAGGGTCACAGGGGCGAACACTGAAGCTTTCTTT
TRBJ2-3 | - | TRBV6-1 | TRBD2 | CASSERLAGGGGDTQYF | TGTGCCAGCAGTGAAAGGCTAGCGGGAGGGGGGGGAGATACGCAGTATTTT
TRBJ2-2 | - | TRBV9 | - | CASSVYGKIGELFF | TGTGCCAGCAGCGTATACGGGAAGATCGGGGAGCTGTTTTTT
TRBJ1-1 | - | TRBV19 | - | CASSILGGVTEAFF | TGTGCCAGTAGTATTTTGGGGGGTGTCACTGAAGCTTTCTTT
TRBJ2-6 | - | TRBV18 | - | CASSIQARPFSGANVLTF | TGTGCCAGCTCAATACAGGCTCGGCCCTTCTCTGGGGCCAACGTCCTGACTTTC
TRBJ1-2 | - | TRBV22-1 | - | CPGSARGGRVRANYGYTF | TGTCCTGGGAGCGCTCGGGGGGGCAGGGTTCGAGCTAACTATGGCTACACCTTC
TRBJ2-5 | - | TRBV25-1 | - | CASSGEIMETQYF | TGTGCCAGCAGTGGGGAAATAATGGAAACCCAGTACTTC
TRBJ2-1 | - | TRBV5-6 | - | CASSLDLADLKQFF | TGTGCCAGCAGCTTGGATTTAGCGGATTTAAAGCAGTTCTTC
TRBJ2-1 | - | TRBV27 | TRBD1 | CASSHLRDRGSHEQFF | TGTGCCAGCAGTCACCTCCGGGACAGGGGATCGCATGAGCAGTTCTTC
TRBJ1-1 | - | TRBV4-1 | - | CASSQVGPPGGFF | TGCGCCAGCAGCCAAGTAGGGCCACCCGGGGGTTTCTTT
TRBJ2-7 | - | TRBV6-5 | - | CASSLRGFYEQYF | TGTGCCAGCAGTTTGAGGGGGTTCTACGAGCAGTACTTC